The rows below give T cell receptor beta chains drawn from one sample of a study of blood T cell repertoires in COVID-19. The table came from immunoSEQ multiplex PCR; TCRdb's copy has only in-frame clones and leaves some out. The sample lists about 270,000 clones, under 95% occurring once. Sequenced sample: PBMCs or T cells enriched from blood (not recorded which). The receptor source for this set is a middle-aged man who had been exposed to COVID-19. CDR3s include the opening cysteine and the closing phenylalanine or tryptophan. Each record gives: D gene, CDR3 length, clone size, V gene, J gene, CDR3 protein, CDR3 DNA. A D gene is named only where the DNA matches it firmly. Some rows mark clone size as missing; the rest say once, few, many or name a class of expanded clone.

>NA|13|NA|TRBV28|TRBJ1-1
CASRLGRGTEAFF
TGTGCCAGCAGACTCGGTAGGGGCACTGAAGCTTTCTTT
>TRBD2|14|NA|TRBV28|TRBJ2-1
CASSLPGLVIQQFF
TGTGCCAGCAGTTTACCGGGACTAGTTATACAGCAGTTCTTC
>TRBD1|15|NA|TRBV9|TRBJ2-5
CASSSGTGAQETQYF
TGTGCCAGCAGCTCCGGGACAGGTGCCCAAGAGACCCAGTACTTC
>NA|15|NA|TRBV7-9|TRBJ1-5
CASSSERQRDQPQHF
TGTGCCAGCAGCTCAGAACGACAGCGAGATCAGCCCCAGCATTTT
>TRBD2|13|NA|TRBV27|TRBJ2-3
CASSLAGDRAQYF
TGTGCCAGCAGTTTAGCGGGAGACAGAGCGCAGTATTTT
>NA|15|NA|TRBV3-1/TRBV3-2|TRBJ2-7
CASSQDLTSSYEQYF
TGTGCCAGCAGCCAAGATCTCACTAGCTCCTACGAGCAGTACTTC
>NA|13|NA|TRBV7-2|TRBJ1-2
CASSLADGGGYTF
TGTGCCAGCAGCTTAGCTGACGGGGGGGGCTACACCTTC
>NA|17|once|TRBV5-6|TRBJ2-7
CASSLPSWAGSGYEQYF
TGTGCCAGCAGCCTCCCCTCCTGGGCAGGTAGTGGCTACGAGCAGTACTTC
>NA|15|NA|TRBV27|TRBJ1-2
CASSLRGGRWGGYTF
TGTGCCAGCAGTTTACGGGGAGGAAGGTGGGGCGGCTACACCTTC
>NA|16|NA|TRBV3-1/TRBV3-2|TRBJ2-7
CASSQVATGRTYEQYF
TGTGCCAGCAGCCAAGTGGCAACAGGGAGAACCTACGAGCAGTACTTC
>NA|16|NA|TRBV5-1|TRBJ2-3
CASSLTPTGITDTQYF
TGCGCCAGCAGCTTGACCCCCACAGGGATTACAGATACGCAGTATTTT
>NA|14|NA|TRBV7-2|TRBJ1-5
CASSLGRSNQPQHF
TGTGCCAGCAGCTTAGGTCGAAGCAACCAGCCCCAGCATTTT
>NA|14|NA|TRBV11-2|TRBJ2-1
CASSLGRGANEQFF
TGTGCCAGCAGCTTAGGCCGGGGGGCCAATGAGCAGTTCTTC
>TRBD2|16|NA|TRBV29-1|TRBJ2-1
CSVEDLAGGWGDEQFF
TGCAGCGTTGAAGATCTTGCGGGAGGATGGGGGGATGAGCAGTTCTTC
>TRBD2|16|NA|TRBV5-1|TRBJ2-7
CASSSTGTSGSGEQYF
TGCGCCAGCAGCTCCACCGGGACTAGCGGGAGTGGCGAGCAGTACTTC
>NA|15|NA|TRBV3-1/TRBV3-2|TRBJ1-4
CASSQRGLPNEKLFF
TGTGCCAGCAGCCAAAGAGGCCTACCTAATGAAAAACTGTTTTTT
>TRBD1|15|NA|TRBV7-9|TRBJ1-2
CASSQPRTGNYGYTF
TGTGCCAGCAGCCAACCGCGGACAGGGAACTATGGCTACACCTTC
>TRBD2|16|NA|TRBV25-1|TRBJ2-1
CASSELGGSSYNEQFF
TGTGCCAGCAGTGAATTGGGGGGGAGCTCCTACAATGAGCAGTTCTTC
>NA|15|NA|TRBV6-2/TRBV6-3|TRBJ2-7
CASSPSGTRPYEQYF
TGTGCCAGCAGTCCCTCCGGGACACGTCCCTACGAGCAGTACTTC
>TRBD1|15|few|TRBV19|TRBJ1-4
CASRKPGTAYEKLFF
TGTGCCAGTAGGAAGCCCGGGACAGCCTATGAAAAACTGTTTTTT
>NA|13|NA|TRBV4-1|TRBJ1-1
CASSQGTTTEAFF
TGCGCCAGCAGCCAAGGGACTACCACTGAAGCTTTCTTT
>TRBD1|15|NA|TRBV28|TRBJ1-2
CASSLNSGQDDGYTF
TGTGCCAGCAGTTTAAATTCGGGACAGGATGATGGCTACACCTTC
>TRBD1|16|NA|TRBV2|TRBJ1-2
CASTLTGQGPIYGYTF
TGTGCCAGCACCTTGACCGGACAGGGGCCGATCTATGGCTACACCTTC
>TRBD2|18|NA|TRBV10-1|TRBJ2-1
CASSDLGTSGFPGNEQFF
TGCGCCAGCAGCGACCTAGGGACTAGCGGGTTCCCTGGGAATGAGCAGTTCTTC
>NA|18|NA|TRBV7-9|TRBJ2-6
CASSPVERAVPGANVLTF
TGTGCCAGCAGCCCGGTAGAGCGCGCGGTCCCTGGGGCCAACGTCCTGACTTTC
>TRBD1|15|NA|TRBV6-5|TRBJ2-4
CASSYSTGGINIQYF
TGTGCCAGCAGTTACTCGACAGGGGGCATAAACATTCAGTACTTC
>TRBD1|15|NA|TRBV30|TRBJ1-3
CAWTPFTGVGNTIYF
TGTGCCTGGACCCCCTTTACAGGGGTTGGAAACACCATATATTTT
>NA|13|NA|TRBV7-2|TRBJ2-1
CASSSTTYNEQFF
TGTGCCAGCAGCTCGACAACCTACAATGAGCAGTTCTTC
>TRBD1|15|NA|TRBV4-1|TRBJ2-3
CASSQTGGTADTQYF
TGCGCCAGCAGCCAAACAGGGGGTACGGCAGATACGCAGTATTTT
>NA|15|NA|TRBV7-3|TRBJ2-2
CASSPSLANTGELFF
TGTGCCAGCAGCCCCTCGCTAGCGAACACCGGGGAGCTGTTTTTT
>NA|14|NA|TRBV10-3|TRBJ2-7
CAIRPSDIGYEQYF
TGTGCCATCCGCCCATCCGACATCGGTTACGAGCAGTACTTC
>TRBD2|17|NA|TRBV28|TRBJ2-3
CASSQAPGLADTDTQYF
TGTGCCAGCAGTCAGGCCCCCGGACTAGCGGACACAGATACGCAGTATTTT
>TRBD1|14|NA|TRBV6-5|TRBJ2-7
CASSLAGGINEQYF
TGTGCCAGCAGTCTGGCAGGGGGTATCAATGAGCAGTACTTC
>TRBD2|16|few|TRBV7-9|TRBJ2-1
CASSPGGASGRGEQFF
TGTGCCAGCAGCCCTGGGGGGGCTAGCGGGAGAGGGGAGCAGTTCTTC
>NA|17|NA|TRBV5-6|TRBJ1-2
CASSLVYRTEMGYGYTF
TGTGCCAGCAGCTTGGTTTACCGGACAGAAATGGGCTATGGCTACACCTTC
>NA|14|NA|TRBV3-1/TRBV3-2|TRBJ1-1
CASSQEGRLTEAFF
TGTGCCAGCAGCCAAGAAGGGAGACTCACTGAAGCTTTCTTT
>NA|13|NA|TRBV18|TRBJ1-2
CASSPRQDYGYTF
TGTGCCAGCTCACCCCGACAGGACTATGGCTACACCTTC
>TRBD2|16|once|TRBV7-9|TRBJ2-1
CASSSPGTSGTIEQFF
TGTGCCAGCAGCTCGCCTGGGACTAGCGGGACCATTGAGCAGTTCTTC
>NA|13|NA|TRBV6-1|TRBJ2-7
CASSDPQGYEQYF
TGTGCCAGCAGTGATCCCCAGGGTTACGAGCAGTACTTC
>NA|16|NA|TRBV28|TRBJ2-2
CASSPMTGPNTGELFF
TGTGCCAGCAGTCCAATGACAGGTCCGAACACCGGGGAGCTGTTTTTT
>NA|14|NA|TRBV11-2|TRBJ2-3
CASSLTGGADTQYF
TGTGCCAGCAGCTTAACCGGCGGGGCAGATACGCAGTATTTT
>TRBD2|16|once|TRBV18|TRBJ2-2
CASSPSSGSNTGELFF
TGTGCCAGCTCACCATCTAGCGGATCGAACACCGGGGAGCTGTTTTTT
>TRBD2|17|NA|TRBV19|TRBJ2-3
CASSMGGLAGGTDTQYF
TGTGCCAGTAGTATGGGGGGACTAGCGGGAGGCACAGATACGCAGTATTTT
>TRBD1|14|NA|TRBV2|TRBJ2-7
CASRIGTDTYEQYF
TGTGCCAGCAGAATTGGGACAGACACCTACGAGCAGTACTTC
>NA|12|once|TRBV19|TRBJ2-2
CASIRTSGELFF
TGTGCCAGTATCCGGACATCCGGGGAGCTGTTTTTT
>NA|15|NA|TRBV5-1|TRBJ2-3
CASSLDGTRTDTQYF
TGCGCCAGCAGCTTGGACGGGACTCGCACAGATACGCAGTATTTT